The 28 T cell receptor beta chains in this list originate from one sample, sequenced in a study of blood T cell repertoires in COVID-19. Libraries were prepared by immunoSEQ multiplex PCR; TCRdb keeps only in-frame clonotypes and omits some of them. The sample contains some 200,000 clones, roughly 87% of which appear only once. The sequenced sample was PBMCs or T cells enriched from blood (not recorded which). These receptors were taken from a man aged 18 to 30 with acute COVID-19.

J is TRBJ2-7 and V is TRBV7-6; no reliable D call. V lost 4 bases and J lost 4, with 14 bases in between. This CDR3 is built from 14 residues. Germline CDR1 SGHVS, CDR2 FNYEAQ. CDR3 residues: CASSSATVGYEQYF. CDR3 in DNA: TGTGCCAGCAGCTCCGCGACTGTTGGGTACGAGCAGTACTTC.

The table lists this clone with a count of one. The V gene is TRBV9, the J gene TRBJ2-1, with 9 bases fitting TRBD2. The CDR3 contains 17 residues. V gave up 3 bases and J gave up 3 bases; unmatched junction bases: 10. Germline-derived CDR1 and CDR2 are SGDLS and YYNGEE. In nucleotides, the CDR3 is TGTGCCAGCAGCGCCGGGACTAGCAGGAGGGTCTACAATGAGCAGTTCTTC. It specifies CASSAGTSRRVYNEQFF.

V gene TRBV28 combines with J gene TRBJ2-7; D possibly corresponds to TRBD1 (6 bases). Germline CDR1 and CDR2: MDHEN and SYDVKM. The CDR3 is 14 amino acids. V shed 1 base and J shed 6 bases, with 13 bases lying between them. The CDR3 loop is CASSLFDRRGEQYF. Here the CDR3 DNA reads TGTGCCAGCAGTTTATTCGACAGGCGCGGCGAGCAGTACTTC.

The rearrangement uses TRBV7-2 and TRBJ2-3; D may be TRBD2 (6 bases). Between the trimmed V and J ends, which lost 3 bases and 5 bases, there was a span of 12 bases. The germline V gene has CDR1 SGHTA and CDR2 FQGNSA. This CDR3 contains 14 residues. This CDR3 is CASSFSGAEDTQYF. In DNA form, the CDR3 reads TGTGCCAGCAGCTTTAGCGGAGCGGAAGATACGCAGTATTTT.

V is TRBV7-8 and J is TRBJ2-7, with D perhaps matching TRBD2 (6 bases). The germline V gene has CDR1 SGHVS and CDR2 FQNEAQ. The CDR3 covers 13 residues. V was shortened by 8 bases and J by 0 bases, with 11 bases between the two germline ends. The CDR3 region has the DNA TGTGCCAGCTCCGCCGGGAGCTCCTACGAGCAGTACTTC. It translates to CASSAGSSYEQYF.

This clone showed up just once. The chain is built from TRBV7-8 and TRBJ1-5; D ambiguous. V was trimmed by 5 bases and J by 0 bases, leaving 8 bases between them. CDR1 SGHVS and CDR2 FQNEAQ come from the germline V gene. This CDR3 is 14 amino acids long. The CDR3 region is CASSSLNSNQPQHF. In DNA form, the CDR3 reads TGTGCCAGCAGCAGTCTAAATAGCAATCAGCCCCAGCATTTT.

The CDR3 nucleotides read TGTGCCATCGGGCAGGGGGCGCCTAACTATGGCTACACCTTC. This codes for CAIGQGAPNYGYTF. The chain employs TRBV6-5 and TRBJ1-2; 8 nucleotides match TRBD1. The CDR3 is made up of 14 amino acids. The trim removed 10 bases at V and 0 bases at J, leaving 7 bases unmatched. CDR1 and CDR2 from the germline V gene are MNHEY and SVGAGI.

The V call is TRBV14, the J call TRBJ1-2; D is unresolved. There are 15 residues in the CDR3. Germline loops: CDR1 SGHDN, CDR2 FVKESK. Trimming took 1 base from V and 5 from J, leaving 14 bases between them. CDR3 protein: CASSQGRGLEYGYTF. Here the CDR3 DNA reads TGTGCCAGCAGCCAAGGAAGAGGACTTGAGTATGGCTACACCTTC.

The genes are TRBV4-3 and TRBJ2-1; 13 nucleotides match TRBD2. The V gene's germline CDR1 is LGHNA and CDR2 YSLEER. This CDR3 has 15 residues. V gave up 4 bases and J gave up 7 bases; unmatched junction bases: 4. Here the CDR3 reads CASSRTSGRGNEQFF. The CDR3 DNA reads TGCGCCAGCAGCCGAACTAGCGGGAGGGGGAATGAGCAGTTCTTC.

The rearrangement links TRBV28 to TRBJ1-3, with D unresolved. The CDR3 is 13 amino acids. V was trimmed by 5 bases and J by 3 bases, leaving 8 bases between them. Germline V lookup: CDR1 MDHEN, CDR2 SYDVKM. CDR3 region: CASSPENGNTIYF. CDR3 DNA sequence: TGTGCCAGCAGTCCCGAGAATGGAAACACCATATATTTT.

The chain uses TRBV19 and TRBJ2-7; D possibly corresponds to TRBD2 (5 bases). This CDR3 spans 13 amino acids. The V and J ends lost 3 bases and 2 bases respectively, with 8 bases between them. From germline, CDR1 is LNHDA and CDR2 SQIVND (reference sequence). DNA of the CDR3: TGTGCCAGTAGTATTGGACTGACCTACGAGCAGTACTTC. Translated, it gives CASSIGLTYEQYF.

CDR3 amino acids: CASRPPGEVGSPLHF. Here the CDR3 DNA reads TGTGCCAGCAGGCCGCCGGGGGAGGTCGGTTCACCCCTCCACTTT. This chain links TRBV28 with TRBJ1-6; a weak D match, TRBD1 (5 bases). The CDR3 is 15 residues long. CDR1 is MDHEN, CDR2 SYDVKM, per germline. The V end lost 6 bases, the J end lost 9 bases, and 18 bases lay between the germline ends.

The gene calls are TRBV6-2 or TRBV6-3 and TRBJ2-2; the D is unclear. The CDR3 covers 12 residues. Trimming removed 6 bases from V and 6 bases from J, with 8 bases in between. Germline V gives CDR1 MNHEY, CDR2 SVGEGT. The CDR3 loop reads CASSHRAGELFF. The CDR3, as DNA: TGTGCCAGCAGCCACCGGGCCGGGGAGCTGTTTTTT.

V gene TRBV18 combines with J gene TRBJ2-1; TRBD2 matches at 13 bases. This CDR3 comprises 14 residues. CDR1 is KGHSH, CDR2 LQKENI, per germline. V lost 9 bases, J lost 9 bases, and 8 bases stayed unmatched. CDR3 protein: CASSGLAGETEQFF. The CDR3 DNA follows: TGTGCCAGTTCAGGACTAGCGGGAGAGACTGAGCAGTTCTTC.

The chain employs TRBV7-9 and TRBJ1-6; D call uncertain. This CDR3 has 15 amino acids. The germline V gene has CDR1 SEHNR and CDR2 FQNEAQ (reference sequence). V gave up 8 bases and J gave up 0 bases, with 11 bases separating them. The CDR3 region has the DNA TGTGCCAGCTCTCTGAGTAGCTCCTATAATTCACCCCTCCACTTT. Its translation is CASSLSSSYNSPLHF.

This clone came up once. The rearrangement joins TRBV10-3 to TRBJ1-1; TRBD1 might be the D (6 bases). The CDR3 is 14 amino acids. Germline lookup yields CDR1 ENHRY and CDR2 SYGVKD. Trimming took off 3 bases at V and 4 bases at J, with 12 bases between the two ends. The DNA for the CDR3 is TGTGCCATCAGTGATGGGGGCATCGGCACTGAAGCTTTCTTT. It encodes CAISDGGIGTEAFF.

This chain links TRBV4-2 with TRBJ2-5; 7 bases are a match to TRBD2. V lost 1 base and J lost 5; bases outside the gene matches: 10. This CDR3 spans 16 amino acids. Germline CDR1 is LGHNA and CDR2 is YNFKEQ. CDR3 loop: CASSQALSGAGETQYF. DNA of the CDR3: TGTGCCAGCAGCCAAGCCCTAAGCGGGGCGGGTGAGACCCAGTACTTC.

The chain couples TRBV6-5 to TRBJ2-1; D remains unclear. V was clipped by 3 bases and J by 8 bases, with 5 bases between them. The V gene's germline CDR1 is MNHEY and CDR2 SVGAGI. The length of the CDR3 is 11 residues. DNA of the CDR3: TGTGCCAGCAGTTATTCAGATGAGCAGTTCTTC. It is translated as CASSYSDEQFF.

The chain links TRBV9 to TRBJ2-1, with D maybe TRBD1 (6 bases). Germline V gene sequence: CDR1 SGDLS, CDR2 YYNGEE. This CDR3 is built from 16 residues. Deletions cut 6 bases from V and 4 bases from J, with 20 bases between. The CDR3 bases are TGTGCCAGCACCCTAGGGGGATCAGGAGCGTACAATGAGCAGTTCTTC. Protein: CASTLGGSGAYNEQFF. Full variable domain (outside the CDR3, taken from reference TRBV9 and TRBJ2-1): DSGVTQTPKHLITATGQRVTLRCSPRSGDLSVYWYQQSLDQGLQFLIQYYNGEERAKGNILERFSAQQFPDLHSELNLSSLELGDSALYFCASTLGGSGAYNEQFFGPGTRLTVL.

V is TRBV6-5 and J is TRBJ2-7; D is possibly TRBD2 (6 bases). The CDR3 consists of 15 residues. Trimming shortened V by 1 base and J by 0 bases, and 10 bases separated the two germline ends. CDR1 is MNHEY, CDR2 SVGAGI, per germline. The CDR3 bases are TGTGCCAGCAGTTACTATAGCGGCAGCTCCTACGAGCAGTACTTC. This sequence encodes CASSYYSGSSYEQYF.

The chain carries TRBV5-1 and TRBJ2-1; 7 positions agree with TRBD2. J lost 5 bases, V lost 3 bases, and 11 bases had no gene match. Germline CDR1 SGHRS, CDR2 YFSETQ. CDR3 length: 16 residues. CDR3 DNA sequence: TGCGCCAGCAGCTGGGGTAGTAGCGGGCGGAACAATGAGCAGTTCTTC. It encodes CASSWGSSGRNNEQFF.

The CDR3 DNA reads TGTGCCAGCAGCTTTTCCCAGGTTAACACCGGGGAGCTGTTTTTT. This translates into CASSFSQVNTGELFF. The V gene is TRBV7-9, the J gene TRBJ2-2; D remains unclear. The CDR3 totals 15 residues. Germline V lookup: CDR1 SEHNR, CDR2 FQNEAQ (reference sequence). Trimming took off 3 bases at V and 2 bases at J, with 10 bases between the two ends. Filled out from reference TRBV7-9 and TRBJ2-2, the complete variable domain reads DTGVSQNPRHKITKRGQNVTFRCDPISEHNRLYWYRQTLGQGPEFLTYFQNEAQLEKSRLLSDRFSAERPKGSFSTLEIQRTEQGDSAMYLCASSFSQVNTGELFFGEGSRLTVL.

The V gene is TRBV27, the J gene TRBJ2-1; no reliable D call. Germline CDR1 is MNHEY and CDR2 is SMNVEV (reference sequence). The V end lost 0 bases, the J end lost 6 bases, and 9 bases lay between the germline ends. The CDR3 is 14 residues long. In DNA, the CDR3 is TGTGCCAGCAGTTTATCGGTCACTTCCAATGAGCAGTTCTTC. Its translation is CASSLSVTSNEQFF.

The rearrangement links TRBV5-5 to TRBJ2-7; 9 nucleotides agree with TRBD2. This CDR3 has 16 residues. CDR1 is SGHKS, CDR2 YYEKEE, per germline (reference sequence). V gave up 4 bases and J gave up 2 bases; unmatched junction bases: 10. This CDR3 reads CASSVTGTSRTYEQYF. The CDR3 nucleotides are TGTGCCAGCAGCGTTACCGGGACTAGCAGAACCTACGAGCAGTACTTC.

The V and J genes are TRBV9 and TRBJ1-4; 7 nucleotides agree with TRBD1. V trimming: 0 bases; J trimming: 6 bases; junction bases outside the gene matches: 11. CDR3 length: 17 residues. Germline V gene sequence: CDR1 SGDLS, CDR2 YYNGEE. The CDR3 bases are TGTGCCAGCAGCGTAGGGTCAGAGGAGGGGGCGGATGAAAAACTGTTTTTT. It translates to CASSVGSEEGADEKLFF. Full variable domain (outside the CDR3, taken from reference TRBV9 and TRBJ1-4): DSGVTQTPKHLITATGQRVTLRCSPRSGDLSVYWYQQSLDQGLQFLIQYYNGEERAKGNILERFSAQQFPDLHSELNLSSLELGDSALYFCASSVGSEEGADEKLFFGSGTQLSVL.

The chain is built from TRBV2 and TRBJ2-7; 9 positions match TRBD1. Germline CDR1 is SNHLY and CDR2 is FYNNEI. J gave up 2 bases and V 5 bases, and 4 bases lay outside the gene matches. The CDR3 totals 14 residues. CDR3 sequence (DNA): TGTGCCAGCAGTCGGGACAGGGAGACCTACGAGCAGTACTTC. Amino acid sequence: CASSRDRETYEQYF.

The chain employs TRBV6-5 and TRBJ2-1, with TRBD2 matching over 7 bases. This CDR3 is built from 16 residues. Trimming took 0 bases from V and 5 from J; bases not matched to a gene: 7. From germline, CDR1 is MNHEY and CDR2 SVGAGI. The CDR3 DNA reads as TGTGCCAGCAGTTACTCGTGGCTGGGGGGGGACAATGAGCAGTTCTTC. It translates to CASSYSWLGGDNEQFF.

V usage is TRBV5-1 and J usage is TRBJ2-3; 9 bases are shared with TRBD1. Germline assignment: CDR1 SGHRS and CDR2 YFSETQ. The CDR3 length is 15 residues. Trimming removed 0 bases from V and 5 bases from J; junction bases left unmatched: 4. The CDR3 loop is CASSLGDRAGDTQYF. CDR3 nucleotide sequence: TGCGCCAGCAGCTTGGGGGACAGGGCGGGAGATACGCAGTATTTT. The full variable domain, its missing parts supplied by reference TRBV5-1 and TRBJ2-3, is KAGVTQTPRYLIKTRGQQVTLSCSPISGHRSVSWYQQTPGQGLQFLFEYFSETQRNKGNFPGRFSGRQFSNSRSEMNVSTLELGDSALYLCASSLGDRAGDTQYFGPGTRLTVL.